The 28 T cell receptor beta chains below all came from one sample that was sequenced in a study of regulatory T cells. Amplification used 52 TRBV primers and 13 TRBJ primers. This table comes from immunoSEQ multiplex PCR, and its TCRdb copy is limited to in-frame clones, with some not included. The sample lists under 35,000 clones; about 94% were seen once. Whole-study results and caveats: Hydrophobic residues at CDR3 positions 6 and 7 were enriched in conventional CD4+ T cells of CD3G-deficient patients.

What these receptors recognize is not known. Sequenced sample: conventional CD4+ T cells sorted from blood. The receptors were sampled from a child aged 2 to 15 with CD3G deficiency.

The chain links TRBV18 to TRBJ1-2; D not resolved. The CDR3 is made up of 14 amino acids. Trimming removed 2 bases at V and 4 bases at J, with 11 bases between. From germline, CDR1 is KGHSH and CDR2 LQKENI. The CDR3 loop is CASSPIAGVYGYTF. The CDR3 DNA reads TGTGCCAGCTCACCAATTGCAGGCGTCTATGGCTACACCTTC.

The J gene is TRBJ2-1, the V gene TRBV10-3, with 12 bases that match TRBD2. Germline V gene lookup returns CDR1 ENHRY and CDR2 SYGVKD. This CDR3 has 15 amino acids. V lost 3 bases to trimming and J lost 9 bases; unmatched junction nucleotides: 6. CDR3 bases: TGTGCCATCAGTGACGCTAGCGGGAGGGCCACTGAGCAGTTCTTC. Encoded protein: CAISDASGRATEQFF.

The chain is built from TRBV5-1 and TRBJ2-1; tentative D call: TRBD2 (6 bases). The CDR3 loop spans 14 amino acids. The V end was cut by 8 bases, the J end by 4 bases, with 16 bases between. Germline V CDR1 and CDR2: SGHRS, YFSETQ. The CDR3 protein is CASRPGLEYNEQFF. In nucleotides, the CDR3 is TGCGCCAGTAGACCGGGACTGGAGTACAATGAGCAGTTCTTC.

The chain employs TRBV5-1 and TRBJ2-1; TRBD2 agrees at 9 bases. V lost 4 bases to trimming and J lost 9 bases; unmatched junction nucleotides: 11. The CDR3 is 15 residues long. The germline V gene has CDR1 SGHRS and CDR2 YFSETQ. Here the CDR3 DNA reads TGCGCCAGCAGCCCGGATAATGGCGGGAGGGCTGAGCAGTTCTTC. Its protein product is CASSPDNGGRAEQFF. Filled out from reference TRBV5-1 and TRBJ2-1, the complete variable domain reads KAGVTQTPRYLIKTRGQQVTLSCSPISGHRSVSWYQQTPGQGLQFLFEYFSETQRNKGNFPGRFSGRQFSNSRSEMNVSTLELGDSALYLCASSPDNGGRAEQFFGPGTRLTVL.

The V call is TRBV11-2, the J call TRBJ1-3; maybe TRBD1 (5 bases). This CDR3 has 18 residues. The germline V and J ends were trimmed by 4 bases and 2 bases, with 21 bases remaining between them. Germline CDR1 and CDR2: SGHAT and FQNNGV. The CDR3: CASSSPRRGGKAGNTIYF. CDR3 in DNA: TGTGCCAGCAGCTCACCGAGGAGGGGCGGAAAGGCTGGAAACACCATATATTTT.

The chain has TRBV6-1 and TRBJ2-3; 10 bases map to TRBD1. Trimming removed 8 bases from V and 5 bases from J; junction bases left unmatched: 10. CDR1 is MNHNS, CDR2 SASEGT, per germline. This CDR3 has 15 residues. CDR3 nucleotides: TGTGCCAGCCTAAAAGACAGGGGGCATGGAGATACGCAGTATTTT. It translates to CASLKDRGHGDTQYF.

V gene TRBV6-6 combines with J gene TRBJ2-7, with D perhaps assigned TRBD1 or TRBD2 (6 bases each). The CDR3 is 15 amino acids. The germline V gene encodes CDR1 MNHNY and CDR2 SVGAGI (reference sequence). Trimming shortened V by 2 bases and J by 5 bases, and 16 bases separated the two germline ends. Here the CDR3 DNA reads TGTGCCAGCAGTTACGGGGGGCGGGCGCGTGACGAGCAGTACTTC. It specifies CASSYGGRARDEQYF.

The V call is TRBV5-1, the J call TRBJ2-2; TRBD1 matches 7 bases. Germline V gene sequence: CDR1 SGHRS, CDR2 YFSETQ. There are 15 residues in the CDR3. V shed 4 bases, J shed 2 bases, and the junction held 5 bases outside the gene matches. CDR3 nucleotides: TGCGCCAGCAGCACGGGACAGACTAACACCGGGGAGCTGTTTTTT. This codes for CASSTGQTNTGELFF. The full variable domain, with the rest looked up from reference TRBV5-1 and TRBJ2-2, is KAGVTQTPRYLIKTRGQQVTLSCSPISGHRSVSWYQQTPGQGLQFLFEYFSETQRNKGNFPGRFSGRQFSNSRSEMNVSTLELGDSALYLCASSTGQTNTGELFFGEGSRLTVL.

The V gene is TRBV6-1, the J gene TRBJ1-4; D ambiguous. Germline V CDR1 and CDR2: MNHNS, SASEGT. This CDR3 has 14 residues. V shed 4 bases and J shed 4 bases, with 10 bases lying between them. CDR3 region: CASSVRWDNEKLFF. In DNA, the CDR3 is TGTGCCAGCAGTGTCCGGTGGGATAATGAAAAACTGTTTTTT.

This clone was picked up one time. The CDR3 reads CASSAGREFRNEQFF. Here the CDR3 DNA reads TGTGCCAGCAGTGCTGGGAGGGAGTTCCGCAATGAGCAGTTCTTC. This chain joins TRBV6-1 and TRBJ2-1, with 7 bases identical to TRBD2. The CDR3 covers 15 residues. The trim removed 4 bases at V and 6 bases at J, leaving 9 bases unmatched. The germline V gene has CDR1 MNHNS and CDR2 SASEGT.

The rearrangement joins TRBV28 to TRBJ2-6; TRBD1 agrees at 8 bases. CDR1 is MDHEN and CDR2 is SYDVKM in the germline V gene. Germline trimming cut 9 bases from V and 4 bases from J; bases unmatched to any gene: 8. CDR3 length: 15 amino acids. The chain's CDR3 is CASRQGAQGANVLTF. CDR3 DNA: TGTGCCAGTCGCCAGGGGGCGCAGGGGGCCAACGTCCTGACTTTC. Full variable domain (remainder filled in from reference TRBV28 and TRBJ2-6): DVKVTQSSRYLVKRTGEKVFLECVQDMDHENMFWYRQDPGLGLRLIYFSYDVKMKEKGDIPEGYSVSREKKERFSLILESASTNQTSMYLCASRQGAQGANVLTFGAGSRLTVL.

This chain uses TRBV20-1 with TRBJ1-1, with D uncertain. Between the trimmed V and J ends, which lost 4 bases and 2 bases, there was a span of 5 bases. Germline V lookup: CDR1 DFQATT, CDR2 SNEGSKA (reference sequence). The CDR3 covers 11 residues. CDR3 loop: CSAIANTEAFF. DNA of the CDR3: TGCAGTGCTATAGCTAACACTGAAGCTTTCTTT.

This clone was counted once. The CDR3 spells CASSGRLGTDTQYF. For the CDR3, the DNA is TGTGCCAGCAGTGGCCGGCTTGGCACAGATACGCAGTATTTT. J is TRBJ2-3 and V is TRBV6-1; D call uncertain. Germline lookup yields CDR1 MNHNS and CDR2 SASEGT. The CDR3 extends over 14 amino acids. Trimming took 4 bases from V and 1 from J, leaving 9 bases between them.

This clone was found once. The V gene is TRBV10-2, the J gene TRBJ2-7, with D possibly matching TRBD2 (5 bases). The V end lost 6 bases, the J end lost 0 bases, and 12 bases lay between the germline ends. The V gene's germline CDR1 is WSHSY and CDR2 SAAADI. The CDR3 extends over 14 amino acids. The DNA for the CDR3 is TGCGCCAGCAGAAGATCCGGGGTCTCCTACGAGCAGTACTTC. Its protein product is CASRRSGVSYEQYF.

This chain uses TRBV28 with TRBJ1-1; possibly TRBD1 for D (5 bases). CDR1 and CDR2 from the germline V gene are MDHEN and SYDVKM. Trimming removed 4 bases from V and 1 base from J, with 7 bases in between. The CDR3 is made up of 13 amino acids. DNA of the CDR3: TGTGCCAGCAGTTCCGGGGCGAACACTGAAGCTTTCTTT. Translation: CASSSGANTEAFF.

The V and J genes are TRBV5-1 and TRBJ2-7; a weak D match, TRBD2 (5 bases). V lost 4 bases and J 7 bases, leaving 15 bases between the germline ends. The CDR3 covers 13 residues. Germline assignment: CDR1 SGHRS and CDR2 YFSETQ. CDR3 loop: CASSPGKGGEQYF. CDR3 sequence (DNA): TGCGCCAGCAGCCCCGGGAAAGGCGGGGAGCAGTACTTC.

This clone showed up just once. The rearrangement joins TRBV30 to TRBJ2-7, with TRBD1 matching over 9 bases. The V gene end was trimmed by 0 bases and the J gene end by 7 bases; junction bases not matched to a gene: 10. The CDR3 runs 15 residues. Germline CDR1 and CDR2: GTSNPN and SVGIG (reference sequence). CDR3 loop: CAWSVRGTGPLEQYF. CDR3 nucleotide sequence: TGTGCCTGGAGTGTACGTGGGACAGGGCCTTTAGAGCAGTACTTC.

V usage is TRBV28 and J usage is TRBJ1-1; possibly TRBD1 for D (5 bases). Looked up from germline, CDR1 is MDHEN and CDR2 is SYDVKM. The V and J ends lost 8 bases and 4 bases respectively, with 14 bases between them. This CDR3 contains 13 residues. This CDR3 reads CASVGTQGTEAFF. CDR3 bases: TGTGCCAGCGTGGGGACCCAGGGCACTGAAGCTTTCTTT.

The CDR3 spells CATGGGGNTEAFF. DNA of the CDR3: TGTGCCACCGGAGGAGGAGGGAACACTGAAGCTTTCTTT. J is TRBJ1-1 and V is TRBV28; D is ambiguous. The CDR3 loop spans 13 amino acids. Looked up from germline, CDR1 is MDHEN and CDR2 is SYDVKM. Trimming shortened V by 10 bases and J by 1 base, and 13 bases separated the two germline ends.

The gene calls are TRBV27 and TRBJ2-3, with 9 nucleotides matching TRBD1. V lost 6 bases to trimming and J lost 5 bases; unmatched junction nucleotides: 3. The CDR3 is 13 amino acids. Germline V gene data show CDR1 as MNHEY and CDR2 as SMNVEV (reference sequence). CDR3 DNA: TGTGCCAGCAGCGGACAGGGGAGAGATACGCAGTATTTT. Translation: CASSGQGRDTQYF.

This clone was counted once. The CDR3 here is CASSFVRVRPNTGELFF. The CDR3 coding sequence is TGTGCCAGCAGTTTTGTTAGGGTCCGTCCGAACACCGGGGAGCTGTTTTTT. The chain recombines TRBV28 with TRBJ2-2; unclear D gene. The germline gives CDR1 MDHEN, CDR2 SYDVKM. The CDR3 loop spans 17 amino acids. V gave up 3 bases and J gave up 0 bases, with 14 bases separating them.

V usage is TRBV19 and J usage is TRBJ2-1; the D gene is possibly TRBD1 (6 bases). V lost 3 bases and J 5 bases, leaving 14 bases between the germline ends. The CDR3 loop spans 15 amino acids. Germline CDR1 LNHDA, CDR2 SQIVND (reference sequence). Written as DNA, the CDR3 is TGTGCCAGTAGTATGGCTGGGGGCCTTAACAATGAGCAGTTCTTC. Translating gives CASSMAGGLNNEQFF.

The V and J genes are TRBV28 and TRBJ1-1; 7 bases are shared with TRBD1. Germline trimming cut 3 bases from V and 6 bases from J; bases unmatched to any gene: 7. This CDR3 has 14 residues. CDR1 MDHEN and CDR2 SYDVKM come from the germline V gene. CDR3 sequence: CASSFIQGRAEAFF. The CDR3 region has the DNA TGTGCCAGCAGTTTCATACAGGGGAGGGCTGAAGCTTTCTTT.

V and J are TRBV28 and TRBJ1-1, with no clear D. From germline, CDR1 is MDHEN and CDR2 SYDVKM. The CDR3 has 13 residues. The V end lost 0 bases, the J end lost 1 base, and 3 bases lay between the germline ends. The CDR3 protein is CASSLWRNTEAFF. In nucleotides, the CDR3 is TGTGCCAGCAGTTTATGGCGGAACACTGAAGCTTTCTTT.

The chain combines TRBV28 with TRBJ1-1; unclear D gene. Between the trimmed V and J ends, which lost 6 bases and 1 base, there was a span of 12 bases. Germline CDR1 is MDHEN and CDR2 is SYDVKM. CDR3 length: 14 amino acids. The CDR3 protein is CASRRRARNTEAFF. DNA for the CDR3: TGTGCCAGCAGACGAAGGGCCCGGAACACTGAAGCTTTCTTT.

The genes are TRBV28 and TRBJ2-1, with D possibly matching TRBD2 (5 bases). The V gene lost 2 bases and the J gene lost 12 bases, with 11 bases spanning the gap. Germline V gene data show CDR1 as MDHEN and CDR2 as SYDVKM. This CDR3 is built from 12 residues. This CDR3 is CASSLGGLGQFF. The CDR3 nucleotides read TGTGCCAGCAGTTTAGGCGGGCTGGGGCAGTTCTTC.

CDR3 in amino acids: CASTFNYEQYF. CDR3 DNA: TGTGCCAGCACATTTAACTACGAGCAGTACTTC. The chain recombines TRBV6-1 with TRBJ2-7, with unresolved D. The CDR3 loop spans 11 amino acids. Germline lookup yields CDR1 MNHNS and CDR2 SASEGT. Between the trimmed V and J ends, which lost 7 bases and 3 bases, there was a span of 7 bases.

This clone was detected a few times. DNA for the CDR3: TGTGCCATCAGTGAGTCGATAGGGGGACGACATGGCTACACCTTC. Translating it yields CAISESIGGRHGYTF. V is TRBV10-3 and J is TRBJ1-2; possible D gene TRBD1, 6 bases. Per the germline V gene, CDR1 is ENHRY and CDR2 is SYGVKD. The CDR3 has 15 amino acids. Trimming removed 0 bases at V and 6 bases at J, with 14 bases between.